This entry lists 11 T cell receptor beta chains sequenced from one sample in a study of blood T cell repertoires in COVID-19. Data came from immunoSEQ multiplex PCR; TCRdb stores just in-frame clones and leaves some out. The sample holds about 86,000 clones, over 80% seen once. Specimen: peripheral blood. These receptor sequences come from a woman older than 75 with active or convalescent COVID-19.

V and J are TRBV19 and TRBJ2-1, with 8 bases identical to TRBD2. Germline V lookup: CDR1 LNHDA, CDR2 SQIVND (reference sequence). The CDR3 has 14 amino acids. The junction had 7 bases not matched to a gene; V was cut back by 8 bases and J by 4 bases. CDR3 loop: CASSGTSGYNEQFF. DNA for the CDR3: TGTGCCAGTTCTGGAACTAGCGGATACAATGAGCAGTTCTTC.

The genes are TRBV5-6 and TRBJ2-5; no definite D call. CDR3 length equals 13 residues. The germline gives CDR1 SGHDT, CDR2 YYEEEE. Trimming cost V 0 bases and J 5 bases, with 8 bases left between them. The DNA for the CDR3 is TGTGCCAGCAGCTTGGCCCCCCGGGAGACCCAGTACTTC. The encoded protein is CASSLAPRETQYF.

The chain has TRBV11-2 and TRBJ2-7; possibly TRBD2 for D (6 bases). Germline V gene lookup returns CDR1 SGHAT and CDR2 FQNNGV. Trimming pared 1 base from V and 4 bases from J, leaving 11 bases between. This CDR3 has 14 amino acids. The CDR3 DNA sequence: TGTGCCAGCAGCTTAGGGTACGGAGGGTACGAGCAGTACTTC. It yields the protein CASSLGYGGYEQYF.

The chain joins TRBV3-1 (or the pseudogene TRBV3-2) to TRBJ1-3; TRBD1 is a possible D gene (5 bases). Germline CDR1 LGHDT, CDR2 YNNKEL (reference sequence). Trimming stripped 6 bases from V and 1 base from J, with 10 bases between. This CDR3 contains 14 residues. CDR3 DNA sequence: TGTGCCAGCAGAAAAAGGGGTTCTGGAAACACCATATATTTT. This codes for CASRKRGSGNTIYF.

The chain combines TRBV6-2 or TRBV6-3 with TRBJ2-7, with 8 positions matching TRBD1. Germline assignment: CDR1 MNHEY and CDR2 SVGEGT. CDR3 length equals 16 residues. Trimming at V came to 2 bases and at J to 4 bases, leaving 10 bases not matched to a gene. The CDR3 reads CASSYPDRGYPYEQYF. The CDR3, as DNA: TGTGCCAGCAGTTACCCCGACAGGGGTTATCCTTACGAGCAGTACTTC.

CDR3 residues: CASTTTRRGGVDTQYF. The DNA of the CDR3 is TGTGCCAGCACCACCACGAGGCGGGGGGGCGTAGATACGCAGTATTTT. The chain uses TRBV27 and TRBJ2-3; 9 bases line up with TRBD2. The germline gives CDR1 MNHEY, CDR2 SMNVEV (reference sequence). The junction had 13 bases not matched to a gene; V was cut back by 7 bases and J by 5 bases. This CDR3 spans 16 amino acids.

The chain joins TRBV5-8 to TRBJ1-5; TRBD1 aligns across 7 bases. Losses at the gene ends were 0 bases for V and 5 bases for J; bases not matched to a gene: 11. The CDR3 loop spans 17 amino acids. CDR1 is SGHTS and CDR2 is YDEGEE in the germline V gene. CDR3 sequence: CASSLVQGIGFDQPQHF. The CDR3 nucleotides are TGTGCCAGCAGCTTGGTACAGGGGATCGGGTTCGATCAGCCCCAGCATTTT.

V and J are TRBV6-5 and TRBJ2-3; the D gene is possibly TRBD1 (6 bases). CDR3 length equals 13 residues. Deletions cut 4 bases from V and 8 bases from J, with 13 bases between. The germline V gene has CDR1 MNHEY and CDR2 SVGAGI. In DNA, the CDR3 is TGTGCCAGCAGTTTCGACAGAGGGGGTACGCAGTATTTT. Translated, it gives CASSFDRGGTQYF.

V usage is TRBV24-1 and J usage is TRBJ2-1; 12 bases align to TRBD2. Looked up from germline, CDR1 is KGHDR and CDR2 is SFDVKD. This CDR3 is built from 17 residues. The trim removed 4 bases at V and 2 bases at J, leaving 5 bases unmatched. The CDR3 nucleotides read TGTGCCACCAGTGACCCGACTAGCGGGAGACCCTACAATGAGCAGTTCTTC. Protein product: CATSDPTSGRPYNEQFF.

The gene calls are TRBV5-5 and TRBJ2-3, with a weak D call TRBD1 (6 bases). Trimming pared 0 bases from V and 1 base from J, leaving 12 bases between. CDR1 and CDR2 from the germline V gene are SGHKS and YYEKEE (reference sequence). The CDR3 runs 16 residues. CDR3 in amino acids: CASSLVGASGTDTQYF. The CDR3 DNA sequence: TGTGCCAGCAGCTTGGTGGGGGCAAGCGGCACAGATACGCAGTATTTT.

The rearrangement links TRBV11-3 to TRBJ2-3, with a weak D call TRBD1 (5 bases). V was clipped by 0 bases and J by 0 bases, with 7 bases between them. Germline V gives CDR1 SGHNT, CDR2 YENEEA. The CDR3 totals 15 residues. CDR3 protein: CASSLEGRSTDTQYF. DNA of the CDR3: TGTGCCAGCAGCTTAGAGGGGCGCAGCACAGATACGCAGTATTTT.